The 16 T cell receptor beta chains reported below all come from one sample, sequenced in a study of blood T cell repertoires in COVID-19. TCRdb keeps only in-frame clones here, not all; method: immunoSEQ multiplex PCR. Of about 180,000 clones in the sample, around 86% were seen once. Sequenced input: peripheral blood. These receptors came from a man aged 45 to 65 with active or convalescent COVID-19.

This sequence joins TRBV7-2 and TRBJ1-5; a possible D gene is TRBD1 (5 bases). V was pared by 1 base and J by 3 bases, with 10 bases between. The CDR3 sequence is 15 residues long. The V gene's germline CDR1 is SGHTA and CDR2 FQGNSA. The DNA of the CDR3 is TGTGCCAGCAGCTTAGTACAGGAGCACAATCAGCCCCAGCATTTT. Its protein product is CASSLVQEHNQPQHF.

This clone came up a few times. The chain uses TRBV6-1 and TRBJ1-5; 10 bases line up with TRBD1. With V trimmed by 4 bases and J by 2 bases, 14 bases remained unmatched. This CDR3 has 19 amino acids. The germline CDR1 and CDR2 sequences are MNHNS and SASEGT. The chain's CDR3 is CASSARGQGRAWGNQPQHF. Written as DNA, the CDR3 is TGTGCCAGCAGTGCCCGGGGACAGGGGAGGGCATGGGGCAATCAGCCCCAGCATTTT.

This clone was observed once. The chain combines TRBV28 with TRBJ1-4; maybe TRBD1 (6 bases). The CDR3 totals 16 residues. Looked up from germline, CDR1 is MDHEN and CDR2 is SYDVKM. V was pared by 4 bases and J by 0 bases, with 12 bases between. This chain's CDR3 is CASSSPWTATNEKLFF. Written as DNA, the CDR3 is TGTGCCAGCAGTTCCCCTTGGACAGCAACTAATGAAAAACTGTTTTTT.

The chain couples TRBV24-1 to TRBJ2-3, with TRBD2 matching 8 bases. Germline CDR1 is KGHDR and CDR2 is SFDVKD. There are 16 residues in the CDR3. Unmatched junction bases numbered 5, after V lost 1 base and J lost 3 bases. In DNA, the CDR3 is TGTGCCACCAGTGATTTAGCGGGGGAAGGGACAGATACGCAGTATTTT. Residues: CATSDLAGEGTDTQYF.

The genes are TRBV5-1 and TRBJ1-1; the D is unclear. Germline V gives CDR1 SGHRS, CDR2 YFSETQ. The CDR3 contains 14 residues. V shed 0 bases and J shed 1 base, with 7 bases lying between them. CDR3: CASSLETGNTEAFF. CDR3 DNA: TGCGCCAGCAGCTTGGAGACGGGGAACACTGAAGCTTTCTTT.

The V and J genes are TRBV11-2 and TRBJ1-5, with 7 nucleotides matching TRBD1. Germline lookup yields CDR1 SGHAT and CDR2 FQNNGV. This CDR3 spans 14 amino acids. V lost 5 bases and J lost 2; bases outside the gene matches: 3. This CDR3 reads CASSPTGGNQPQHF. The CDR3 DNA sequence: TGTGCCAGCAGCCCTACAGGGGGCAATCAGCCCCAGCATTTT.

This chain uses TRBV2 with TRBJ2-7, with TRBD1 matching 9 bases. The CDR3 runs to 14 residues. Germline V CDR1 and CDR2: SNHLY, FYNNEI. The trim removed 4 bases at V and 3 bases at J, leaving 4 bases unmatched. The DNA of the CDR3 is TGTGCCAGCAGTGCTGACAGGGGGATCTACGAGCAGTACTTC. Its translation is CASSADRGIYEQYF.

The J gene is TRBJ2-1, the V gene TRBV5-1; possible D gene TRBD2, 7 bases. The CDR3 runs to 16 residues. Trimming left V 4 bases short and J 8 bases short, with 22 bases between. Looked up from germline, CDR1 is SGHRS and CDR2 is YFSETQ. CDR3 sequence: CASSPRGGGGGDEQFF. For the CDR3, the DNA is TGCGCCAGCAGCCCCCGGGGAGGAGGGGGAGGGGATGAGCAGTTCTTC. Based on the CDR3 plus reference TRBV5-1 and TRBJ2-1, the full variable domain is KAGVTQTPRYLIKTRGQQVTLSCSPISGHRSVSWYQQTPGQGLQFLFEYFSETQRNKGNFPGRFSGRQFSNSRSEMNVSTLELGDSALYLCASSPRGGGGGDEQFFGPGTRLTVL.

V and J are TRBV18 and TRBJ2-5; D is unclear. Germline V gene data show CDR1 as KGHSH and CDR2 as LQKENI. Trimming pared 1 base from V and 1 base from J, leaving 7 bases between. The CDR3 extends over 14 amino acids. DNA of the CDR3: TGTGCCAGCTCACCACGGGCAGTCCAAGAGACCCAGTACTTC. Its translation: CASSPRAVQETQYF.

This chain joins TRBV24-1 and TRBJ2-4, with 7 bases that match TRBD1. In germline, CDR1 is KGHDR, CDR2 SFDVKD. The V gene end was trimmed by 3 bases and the J gene end by 3 bases; junction bases not matched to a gene: 19. The length of the CDR3 is 20 residues. The CDR3 protein is CATSDRPPDRPKGGKNIQYF. The DNA of the CDR3 is TGTGCCACCAGTGATAGGCCCCCGGACAGGCCGAAGGGCGGCAAAAACATTCAGTACTTC.

CDR3 in DNA: TGCGCCAGCAGCTTGGAGGGACAGGCCTACGAGCAGTACTTC. It specifies CASSLEGQAYEQYF. The rearrangement links TRBV5-1 to TRBJ2-7; TRBD1 agrees at 8 bases. The CDR3 spans 14 residues. Trimming took 0 bases from V and 2 from J; bases not matched to a gene: 1. Germline V gives CDR1 SGHRS, CDR2 YFSETQ.

The chain uses TRBV4-2 and TRBJ1-1, with D maybe TRBD1 (5 bases). The length of the CDR3 is 14 residues. The V and J ends lost 4 bases and 1 base respectively, with 10 bases between them. The V gene's germline CDR1 is LGHNA and CDR2 YNFKEQ. The CDR3 sequence: CASSPRAQNTEAFF. CDR3 bases: TGTGCCAGCAGCCCCAGGGCCCAGAACACTGAAGCTTTCTTT.

This chain uses TRBV7-3 with TRBJ1-3; TRBD1 is a possible D gene (5 bases). Trimming took 4 bases from V and 0 from J, leaving 13 bases between them. Germline loops: CDR1 SGHTA, CDR2 FQGTGA. The CDR3 totals 16 residues. CDR3 residues: CASSSRTGDSGNTIYF. The CDR3 DNA sequence: TGTGCCAGCAGCTCCCGAACAGGAGACTCTGGAAACACCATATATTTT.

The gene calls are TRBV21-1 and TRBJ1-1. TRBV21-1 is reported as a pseudogene. The CDR3 is 14 amino acids. CDR3 loop: CASSKAMFGTEAFF. CDR3 nucleotide sequence: TGTGCCAGCAGCAAAGCGATGTTCGGGACTGAAGCTTTCTTT.

The genes are TRBV28 and TRBJ1-2; TRBD1 matches 7 bases. This CDR3 spans 13 amino acids. Germline-derived CDR1 and CDR2 are MDHEN and SYDVKM. Trimming took 7 bases from V and 5 from J; bases not matched to a gene: 7. In nucleotides, the CDR3 is TGTGCCAGCAATCTACAGGGGTGGTATGGCTACACCTTC. Translation: CASNLQGWYGYTF.

V usage is TRBV4-3 and J usage is TRBJ2-7; maybe TRBD1 (6 bases). There are 13 residues in the CDR3. Germline lookup yields CDR1 LGHNA and CDR2 YSLEER. With 1 base removed from V and 3 bases from J, the gap between germline ends came to 7 bases. CDR3 sequence (DNA): TGCGCCAGCAGCCAAGGGACAGACTACGAGCAGTACTTC. Translating it yields CASSQGTDYEQYF.